The 2 T cell receptor beta chains presented below share a single source sample, sequenced in a study of beta chain features in type 1 diabetes. As every portion of the isolated RNA was reverse transcribed, the sequencing read expressed TCRB transcripts. Profiled with immunoSEQ multiplex PCR; TCRdb holds only in-frame clones, not every one. The sample contains 300,000 to 350,000 clones, 8% of which appear only once. Sequences were obtained from central memory CD4+ T cells from blood. The receptors derive from a woman under 30 in good health.

This clone came up a few times. The V gene is TRBV7-9, the J gene TRBJ2-5, with 12 bases fitting TRBD2. CDR1 SEHNR and CDR2 FQNEAQ come from the germline V gene (reference sequence). The CDR3 runs 16 residues. The J segment lost 2 bases and the V segment lost 3 bases, leaving 4 bases of the junction unmatched. CDR3 nucleotides: TGTGCCAGCAGCTTCGGACTAGCGGGACAACAAGAGACCCAGTACTTC. This codes for CASSFGLAGQQETQYF.

This rearrangement joins TRBV14 to TRBJ1-2; possible D gene TRBD1, 5 bases. Per the germline V gene, CDR1 is SGHDN and CDR2 is FVKESK. The V end was cut by 1 base, the J end by 5 bases, with 23 bases between. The CDR3 spans 18 residues. CDR3 amino acids: CASSQVTDTQGTEYGYTF. The CDR3 nucleotides are TGTGCCAGCAGCCAAGTTACCGACACCCAAGGGACGGAATATGGCTACACCTTC.